The present TCR beta chain was sequenced within a study of cytomegalovirus exposure and HLA in healthy donors. The primer mix had 60 Vbeta and 13 Jbeta primers. Some clones are missing from TCRdb's copy, which holds only in-frame ones; the method was immunoSEQ multiplex PCR. Of about 110,000 clones listed, roughly 80% were seen once; the top ten hold 6.5% to 8.5%. The CDR3 has 12 residues. Trimming shortened V by 3 bases and J by 4 bases, and 6 bases separated the two germline ends. CDR1 ENHRY and CDR2 SYGVKD come from the germline V gene. This clonotype originated in a woman aged 45-59 years in good health and CMV-seropositive. The specimen was PBMCs. The rearrangement links TRBV10-3 to TRBJ1-2, with no clear D. This CDR3 reads CAISEQSYGYTF. The CDR3 DNA reads as TGTGCCATCAGTGAACAGAGCTATGGCTACACCTTC.